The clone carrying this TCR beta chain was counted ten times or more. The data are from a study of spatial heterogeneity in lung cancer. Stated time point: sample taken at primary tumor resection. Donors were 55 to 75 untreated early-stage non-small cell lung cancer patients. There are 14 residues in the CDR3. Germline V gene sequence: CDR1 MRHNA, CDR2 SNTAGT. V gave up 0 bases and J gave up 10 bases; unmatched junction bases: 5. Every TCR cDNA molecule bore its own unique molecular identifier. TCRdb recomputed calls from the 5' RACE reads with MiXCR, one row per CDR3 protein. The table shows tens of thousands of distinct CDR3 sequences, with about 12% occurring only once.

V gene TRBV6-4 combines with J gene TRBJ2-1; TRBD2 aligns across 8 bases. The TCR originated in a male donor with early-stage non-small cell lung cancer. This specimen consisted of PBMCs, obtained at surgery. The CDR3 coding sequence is TGTGCCAGCAGTGACTCCAGCGGGGGCCTAGAGCAGTTCTTC. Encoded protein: CASSDSSGGLEQFF.